This T cell receptor beta chain was observed in a study of blood T cells in healthy people across ages. Study-level background: The capture of about one barcoded beta molecule per two T cells was achieved by template switching.

This clonotype was counted ten times or more. Primers used in a second PCR of roughly 6 to 12 cycles were a sample-barcoded 5' primer and a J-beta primer mix. With 12 random nucleotides, a template-switch adaptor tagged each individual cDNA molecule. CDR3-containing paired-end reads numbering at least 2.5 million came from each sample. TCRdb fed the 5' RACE reads into MiXCR, producing one record per CDR3 protein. The sample lists around 1,000,000 distinct CDR3 sequences; 35% to 40% were seen once. The germline V and J ends were trimmed by 0 bases and 2 bases, with 9 bases remaining between them. CDR1 and CDR2 from the germline V gene are SGHDN and FVKESK. The CDR3 extends over 15 amino acids. The authors isolated at least 6 million PBMCs per sample.

Sequenced material: blood. This TCR derives from a man younger than 30 in good health. The V and J genes are TRBV14 and TRBJ2-3; D is unclear. As DNA, the CDR3 is TGTGCCAGCAGCCAAGAATGGCAGAACACAGATACGCAGTATTTT. This translates into CASSQEWQNTDTQYF. The full variable domain, rest sourced from reference TRBV14 and TRBJ2-3, is EAGVTQFPSHSVIEKGQTVTLRCDPISGHDNLYWYRRVMGKEIKFLLHFVKESKQDESGMPNNRFLAERTGGTYSTLKVQPAELEDSGVYFCASSQEWQNTDTQYFGPGTRLTVL.